What follows are 2 T cell receptor beta chains derived from one specimen sequenced in a study of cytotoxic CD8 clonotypes in ibrutinib-treated CLL. Produced via immunoSEQ multiplex PCR; TCRdb's table is partial and in-frame only. The data contain about 84,000 clones, around 84% of them singletons. The sample consisted of PBMCs, taken before ibrutinib treatment. Every receptor here comes from a human donor with chronic lymphocytic leukemia.

The chain couples TRBV5-1 to TRBJ2-7; D might be TRBD1 or TRBD2, each matching 5 bases. Germline V CDR1 and CDR2: SGHRS, YFSETQ. This CDR3 contains 13 residues. V lost 2 bases and J lost 3, with 9 bases in between. In DNA, the CDR3 is TGCGCCAGCAGCTTAGGGACCGACTACGAGCAGTACTTC. Amino acid sequence: CASSLGTDYEQYF.

The chain carries TRBV7-2 and TRBJ2-5, with 7 nucleotides matching TRBD1. The germline V gene encodes CDR1 SGHTA and CDR2 FQGNSA. Losses at the gene ends were 3 bases for V and 1 base for J; bases not matched to a gene: 5. The length of the CDR3 is 15 residues. The CDR3 nucleotides read TGTGCCAGCAGCTTGACAGGGTGGGTCCAAGAGACCCAGTACTTC. This gives the protein CASSLTGWVQETQYF. The entire variable domain, with the rest obtained from reference TRBV7-2 and TRBJ2-5, is as follows: GAGVSQSPSNKVTEKGKDVELRCDPISGHTALYWYRQSLGQGLEFLIYFQGNSAPDKSGLPSDRFSAERTGGSVSTLTIQRTQQEDSAVYLCASSLTGWVQETQYFGPGTRLLVL.